This TCR beta chain was obtained from a study of T cell responses to AZD1222 COVID-19 vaccine. Overall study results and limits: All repertoire sampling was performed exclusively after the peak T cell response. CD4 TCRs linked to vaccination spanned spike, dominating at 160-218 and 743-854. Baseline testing showed seropositivity in only a handful of AZD1222 recipients.

Comments on this clone: Its specificity is unknown.

Method: immunoSEQ multiplex PCR; TCRdb's copy keeps in-frame clones and lacks some. The repertoire has about 26,000 clones, 88% of them found once; the top ten carry under 3.5%. The TCR was taken from an adult who received the AZD1222 COVID-19 vaccine. The sequencing here drew on peripheral blood, taken 28 days after the second AZD1222 dose.

The CDR3 region has the DNA TGTGCCAGCAGTCCTACAGGGCCTAGCACAGATACGCAGTATTTT. It translates to CASSPTGPSTDTQYF. The chain uses TRBV7-3 and TRBJ2-3; D is possibly TRBD1 (6 bases). CDR3 length equals 15 residues. Trimming stripped 6 bases from V and 0 bases from J, with 13 bases between. Germline assignment: CDR1 SGHTA and CDR2 FQGTGA. Filled out from reference TRBV7-3 and TRBJ2-3, the complete variable domain reads GAGVSQTPSNKVTEKGKYVELRCDPISGHTALYWYRQSLGQGPEFLIYFQGTGAADDSGLPNDRFFAVRPEGSVSTLKIQRTERGDSAVYLCASSPTGPSTDTQYFGPGTRLTVL.